The rows below give T cell receptor beta chains drawn from one sample of a study of T-cell reconstitution after alpha-beta-depleted transplantation in children. TCRdb redid the calling of the PCR reads with MiXCR, one entry per CDR3 protein. This table has about 250,000 distinct CDR3 sequences, about 24% appearing once. The sample consisted of PBMCs, mostly from graft donor cells, taken 360 days after TCRalphabeta/CD19-depleted stem cell transplant. The receptor source for this set is a female patient aged 2-15 years who had a stem cell transplant for congenital amegakaryocytic thrombocytopenia, so the T cells may come from the graft donor. Each CDR3 is given with its conserved first and last residue. D genes are given only for firm matches. For some rows the clone size is stated as once, few or many, or as a class when expanded; others skip it.

j_gene | abundance | d_gene | v_gene | CDR3aa | CDR3nt
TRBJ2-3 | . | TRBD2 | TRBV11-1 | CASSLLKRGGIFTDTQYF | TGTGCCAGCAGCCTACTAAAGCGGGGGGGAATATTCACAGATACGCAGTATTTT
TRBJ2-3 | few | . | TRBV4-1 | CASSQDFTESTDTQYF | TGCGCCAGCAGCCAAGATTTTACAGAAAGCACAGATACGCAGTATTTT
TRBJ2-1 | . | . | TRBV5-6 | CASSLARGDEQFF | TGTGCCAGCAGCTTGGCCCGTGGCGATGAGCAGTTCTTC
TRBJ2-7 | many | TRBD2 | TRBV28 | CASRFSGGAYEQYF | TGTGCCAGCAGATTTAGCGGGGGAGCCTACGAGCAGTACTTC
TRBJ1-1 | . | . | TRBV7-6 | CASSSFTHPTRDRLKAFF | TGTGCCAGCAGCTCCTTTACCCATCCTACCCGAGACAGACTTAAAGCTTTCTTT
TRBJ1-5 | once | . | TRBV20-1 | CSATRDGNQPQHF | TGCAGTGCTACCCGGGACGGTAATCAGCCCCAGCATTTT
TRBJ1-2 | . | . | TRBV20-1 | CSARAYGYTF | TGCAGTGCTAGGGCATATGGCTACACCTTC
TRBJ2-1 | many | TRBD2 | TRBV20-1 | CSARGASGEQFF | TGCAGTGCTAGAGGGGCTAGCGGTGAGCAGTTCTTC
TRBJ2-7 | few | . | TRBV5-6 | CASSGGLLGPYEQYF | TGTGCCAGCAGCGGTGGGTTGCTGGGCCCCTACGAGCAGTACTTC
TRBJ2-1 | few | . | TRBV4-3 | CASSQSAARYNEQFF | TGCGCCAGCAGCCAATCGGCCGCGCGATACAATGAGCAGTTCTTC
TRBJ2-5 | few | . | TRBV27 | CASRGFITQETQYF | TGTGCCAGCAGAGGGTTCATCACACAAGAGACCCAGTACTTC
TRBJ1-5 | few | . | TRBV20-1 | CSASLEGNQPQHF | TGCAGTGCTAGTTTAGAGGGGAATCAGCCCCAGCATTTT
TRBJ2-1 | few | . | TRBV24-1 | CATSPPPGVGSAQNEQFF | TGTGCCACCAGTCCACCCCCTGGAGTAGGGAGCGCCCAGAATGAGCAGTTCTTC
TRBJ2-3 | . | . | TRBV18 | CASSPLGEGADTQYF | TGTGCCAGCTCACCACTGGGGGAAGGAGCAGATACGCAGTATTTT
TRBJ2-7 | . | TRBD1 | TRBV20-1 | CSARDLGTDGEQYF | TGCAGTGCTAGAGATCTTGGGACAGACGGCGAGCAGTACTTC
TRBJ2-1 | many | TRBD1 | TRBV3-1 | CASSQGTGRNEQFF | TGTGCCAGCAGCCAGGGGACAGGGCGTAATGAGCAGTTCTTC
TRBJ1-4 | . | . | TRBV7-8 | CASSFGRDAEKLFF | TGTGCCAGCAGCTTCGGCAGGGATGCTGAAAAACTGTTTTTT
TRBJ2-2 | many | . | TRBV29-1 | CSYRGLTGELFF | TGCAGCTATCGGGGGCTCACCGGGGAGCTGTTTTTT
TRBJ2-1 | . | TRBD2 | TRBV19 | CASSATSGRARSYNEQFF | TGTGCCAGTAGTGCAACTAGCGGGAGGGCGAGGTCCTACAATGAGCAGTTCTTC
TRBJ1-3 | many | . | TRBV4-1 | CASSQVWGAGNTIYF | TGCGCCAGCAGCCAAGTATGGGGAGCGGGAAACACCATATATTTT
TRBJ2-5 | . | . | TRBV20-1 | CSARPRAQYF | TGCAGTGCTAGACCAAGGGCCCAGTACTTC
TRBJ1-1 | . | . | TRBV6-1 | CASSQRGGTEAFF | TGTGCCAGCAGTCAAAGGGGTGGCACTGAAGCTTTCTTT
TRBJ1-4 | . | . | TRBV20-1 | CSARDLGRPNEKLFF | TGCAGTGCTAGAGATCTCGGTCGTCCTAATGAAAAACTGTTTTTT
TRBJ2-5 | . | . | TRBV29-1 | CSVREHQETQYF | TGCAGCGTTCGGGAACACCAAGAGACCCAGTACTTC
TRBJ2-7 | few | TRBD2 | TRBV27 | CASLNREPPGRGYEQYF | TGTGCCAGCCTAAACCGGGAGCCCCCCGGGAGGGGTTACGAGCAGTACTTC
TRBJ2-5 | few | . | TRBV6-5 | CASSYNGWETQYF | TGTGCCAGCAGTTACAATGGTTGGGAGACCCAGTACTTC
TRBJ1-1 | few | . | TRBV20-1 | CSARKRAGTEAFF | TGCAGTGCTAGAAAAAGAGCGGGGACTGAAGCTTTCTTT
TRBJ1-2 | many | . | TRBV11-2 | CASSFRDGYGYTF | TGTGCCAGCAGCTTTAGGGACGGTTATGGCTACACCTTC
TRBJ1-2 | . | . | TRBV6-5 | CASSYGNSENYGYTF | TGTGCCAGCAGTTACGGGAACAGCGAAAACTATGGCTACACCTTC
TRBJ2-1 | . | TRBD1 | TRBV2 | CASSEPTGGRGEQFF | TGTGCCAGCAGTGAGCCGACAGGGGGTAGAGGTGAGCAGTTCTTC
TRBJ1-5 | . | . | TRBV4-1 | CASSQVVAGNQPQHF | TGCGCCAGCAGCCAAGTCGTAGCGGGGAATCAGCCCCAGCATTTT
TRBJ2-1 | many | . | TRBV12-3/TRBV12-4 | CASSLRANEQFF | TGTGCCAGCAGTTTACGGGCTAATGAGCAGTTCTTC
TRBJ2-5 | . | TRBD2 | TRBV27 | CASLAWAGDPQETQYF | TGTGCCAGCCTTGCTTGGGCGGGGGACCCCCAAGAGACCCAGTACTTC
TRBJ2-7 | . | TRBD1 | TRBV2 | CASSTTGQGYEQYF | TGTGCCAGCAGTACGACGGGACAGGGCTACGAGCAGTACTTC
TRBJ1-1 | . | TRBD1 | TRBV28 | CASRGQGDTEAFF | TGTGCCAGCAGGGGACAGGGTGACACTGAAGCTTTCTTT
TRBJ1-4 | . | . | TRBV20-1 | CSARTDEKLFF | TGCAGTGCAAGGACAGATGAAAAACTGTTTTTT
TRBJ2-7 | few | . | TRBV5-1 | CASSLVSRTYEQYF | TGCGCCAGCAGCTTGGTTAGCAGGACCTACGAGCAGTACTTC
TRBJ2-1 | . | TRBD1 | TRBV4-1 | CASSPPQGAYGNEQFF | TGCGCCAGCAGCCCACCACAGGGGGCATATGGCAATGAGCAGTTCTTC
TRBJ1-2 | . | TRBD1 | TRBV27 | CASSLSTGIGYTF | TGTGCCAGCAGTTTATCGACAGGGATCGGCTACACCTTC
TRBJ1-4 | . | . | TRBV7-8 | CASSLTTLRGLGEKLFF | TGTGCCAGCAGCTTAACGACTCTCAGGGGACTAGGCGAAAAACTGTTTTTT